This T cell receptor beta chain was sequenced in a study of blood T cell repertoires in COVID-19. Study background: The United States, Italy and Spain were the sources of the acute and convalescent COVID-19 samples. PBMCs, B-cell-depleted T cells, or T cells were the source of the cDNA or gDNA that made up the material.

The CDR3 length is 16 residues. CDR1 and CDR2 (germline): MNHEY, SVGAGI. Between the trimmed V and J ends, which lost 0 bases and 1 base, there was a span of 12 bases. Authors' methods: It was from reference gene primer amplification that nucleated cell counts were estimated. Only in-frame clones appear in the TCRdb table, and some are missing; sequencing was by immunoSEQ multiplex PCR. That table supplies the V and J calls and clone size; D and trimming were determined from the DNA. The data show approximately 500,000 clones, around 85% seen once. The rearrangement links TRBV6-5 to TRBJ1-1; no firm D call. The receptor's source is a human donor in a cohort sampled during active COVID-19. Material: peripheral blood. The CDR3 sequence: CASSYSATGRNTEAFF. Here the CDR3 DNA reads TGTGCCAGCAGTTACTCTGCGACTGGAAGGAACACTGAAGCTTTCTTT.